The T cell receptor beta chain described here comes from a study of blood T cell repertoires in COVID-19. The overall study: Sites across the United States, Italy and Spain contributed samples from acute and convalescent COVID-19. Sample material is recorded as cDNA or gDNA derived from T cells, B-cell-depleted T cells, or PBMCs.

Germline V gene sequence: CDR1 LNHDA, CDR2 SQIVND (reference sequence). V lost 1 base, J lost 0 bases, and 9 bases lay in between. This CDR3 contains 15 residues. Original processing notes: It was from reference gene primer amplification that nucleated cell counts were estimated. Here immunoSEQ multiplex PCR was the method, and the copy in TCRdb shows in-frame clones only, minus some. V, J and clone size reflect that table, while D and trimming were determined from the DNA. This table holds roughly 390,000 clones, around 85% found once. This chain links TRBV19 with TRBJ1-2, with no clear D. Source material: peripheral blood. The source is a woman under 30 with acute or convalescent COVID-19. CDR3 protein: CASSIGRESNYGYTF. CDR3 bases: TGTGCCAGTAGTATAGGGAGGGAATCTAACTATGGCTACACCTTC.